This T cell receptor (beta chain) was obtained from a study of blood T cells in healthy people across ages. Study-wide results and limits: It was found that TCR beta diversity correlated strongly with the percentage of naive T cells.

A second roughly 6 to 11 cycle PCR used barcoded and J-beta primers. With 12 random nucleotides, a template-switch adaptor tagged each individual cDNA molecule. In TCRdb, the 5' RACE reads were re-called with MiXCR into one record per CDR3 protein. The data contain 1.5 million to 2 million distinct CDR3 sequences, about two fifths of them singletons. Per the germline V gene, CDR1 is MNHEY and CDR2 is SVGAGI. Between the trimmed V and J ends, which lost 0 bases and 2 bases, there was a span of 10 bases. This CDR3 has 15 residues. Turning to this clonotype: Antigen specificity is unknown.

RNA extraction gave at least 5.5 micrograms of total RNA per sample. The sequence came from a human donor in good health. What was sequenced was blood. The rearrangement uses TRBV6-5 and TRBJ2-5; D ambiguous. CDR3 residues: CASSYSWAVQETQYF. The CDR3 coding sequence is TGTGCCAGCAGTTACTCGTGGGCAGTACAAGAGACCCAGTACTTC.